These 3 T cell receptor beta chains were all obtained from the same sample, sequenced in a study of blood T cells in healthy people across ages (dated by TCRdb to between 2014 and 2017). The library was made by 5' RACE. Sequenced on an Illumina HiSeq 2500. A second roughly 6 to 11 cycle PCR used a sample-barcoded 5' primer and a J-beta primer mix. TCRdb trimmed public reads at Q25 via fastp, called clones via MiXCR and kept in-frame beta chains. Identical CDR3 proteins give one entry, which carries the most common genes and DNA. The sample records hundreds of thousands of distinct CDR3 sequences, roughly 30% of which are singletons. Roughly 14% of the sample rests with the top ten. Sequencing was done on a sample of blood. The source is a woman of 80 years or more in good health. Donor details come from another sample of the same person, matched by shared clones.

This clonotype was seen at least ten times. V and J are TRBV9 and TRBJ1-2; no clear D gene. Trimming shortened V by 2 bases and J by 7 bases, and 9 bases separated the two germline ends. CDR3 length equals 12 residues. The germline V gene encodes CDR1 SGDLS and CDR2 YYNGEE. CDR3 residues: CASSVRGSGYTF. CDR3 nucleotides: TGTGCCAGCAGCGTGAGAGGGTCTGGCTACACCTTC.

V gene TRBV5-1 combines with J gene TRBJ2-3, with D possibly TRBD1 on 6 matching bases. The CDR3 has 15 amino acids. Deletions cut 2 bases from V and 2 bases from J, with 12 bases between. CDR1 is SGHRS and CDR2 is YFSETQ in the germline V gene. The DNA for the CDR3 is TGCGCCAGCAGCTTCAGGGGTGGAGACACAGATACGCAGTATTTT. It yields the protein CASSFRGGDTDTQYF.

The V call is TRBV18, the J call TRBJ2-5, with TRBD2 as a possible D gene (5 bases). The end of the DNA is better explained by TRBJ2-7, so the J call may be wrong. The germline V gene has CDR1 KGHSH and CDR2 LQKENI. This CDR3 has 13 amino acids. The CDR3 DNA sequence: TGTGCCAGCTCACCAACTAGTGCACACGAGCAGTACTTC. Protein sequence: CASSPTSAHEQYF.